The present TCR beta chain was sequenced within a study of T cell responses to AZD1222 COVID-19 vaccine. TCRdb's copy holds only in-frame clones and misses some; the assay was immunoSEQ multiplex PCR. This repertoire shows nearly 80,000 clones, 80% found once; its top ten account for around 20%. In the case of this clone: Its antigen is unknown.

Overall study findings and caveats: Spike-spanning, vaccine-associated CD4 TCRs were dominant at 160-218 and 743-854. White British ancestry dominated among donors, who included more females, and clonal diversity was possibly underestimated. Baseline serology detected seropositivity in only six AZD1222 recipients.

The receptor was derived from an adult in good health. Sequences were derived from peripheral blood, sampled on day 0 of AZD1222 vaccination.

This CDR3 is CASSLYAPGTDTQYF. The CDR3 DNA reads as TGTGCCAGCAGTCTCTATGCCCCGGGCACAGATACGCAGTATTTT. The rearrangement joins TRBV6-5 to TRBJ2-3; D uncertain. Trimming left V 5 bases short and J 1 base short, with 13 bases between. This CDR3 contains 15 residues. Per germline, CDR1 MNHEY and CDR2 SVGAGI.